This T cell receptor (beta chain) was identified during a study of cytomegalovirus exposure and HLA in healthy donors. On the study more broadly: In a previous analysis, around 110 million unique TCR beta sequences were found from about 190 million T cells.

The PCR had 60 Vbeta and 13 Jbeta primers. Sequenced by immunoSEQ multiplex PCR; TCRdb stores in-frame clones only, minus some. The data show 110,000 or so clones, 82% seen once. The V and J ends lost 5 bases and 4 bases respectively, with 15 bases between them. CDR1 and CDR2 from the germline V gene are SGHDT and YYEEEE. The CDR3 has 15 residues. The V call is TRBV5-6, the J call TRBJ1-4; D ambiguous. This sequence was found in a woman in her late teens or twenties in good health and CMV-seronegative. Material for sequencing was PBMCs. The CDR3 region has the DNA TGTGCCAGCAGAAGCTTCTCACAGATTAATGAAAAACTGTTTTTT. This sequence encodes CASRSFSQINEKLFF.